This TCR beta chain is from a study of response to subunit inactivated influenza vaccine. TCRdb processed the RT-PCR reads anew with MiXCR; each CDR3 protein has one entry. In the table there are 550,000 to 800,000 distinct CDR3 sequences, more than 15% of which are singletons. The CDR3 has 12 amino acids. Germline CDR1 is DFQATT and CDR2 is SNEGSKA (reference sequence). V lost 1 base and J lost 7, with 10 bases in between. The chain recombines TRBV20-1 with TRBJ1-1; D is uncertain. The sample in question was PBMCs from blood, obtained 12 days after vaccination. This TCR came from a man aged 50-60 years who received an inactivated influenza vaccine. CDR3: CSARVDANEAFF. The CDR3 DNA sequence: TGCAGTGCTAGAGTGGACGCTAATGAAGCTTTCTTT.